This is a list of T cell receptor beta chains from one sample in a study of CXCR3-negative and CXCR3-positive naive CD8 T cells. TCRdb reprocessed the 5' RACE reads and keeps a single row for each CDR3 protein, giving no DNA. Its listing shows tens of thousands of distinct CDR3 sequences. The sequenced material came from naive CXCR3+ CD8+ T cells from blood. All receptors derive from a human donor in good health. Some clones in this sample may be carry-over from other donors' samples. Each CDR3 is given with its conserved first and last residue. Fields, in order: V gene, CDR3 length, J gene, CDR3 protein.

TRBV30	14	TRBJ2-1	CAWSWGHLNNEQFF
TRBV15	13	TRBJ1-1	CATSILPNTEAFF
TRBV29-1	16	TRBJ2-3	CSVTGEWETNTDTQYF
TRBV14	14	TRBJ2-1	CASSQGVRYNEQFF
TRBV4-2	15	TRBJ2-1	CASSQVSGGANEQFF
TRBV29-1	13	TRBJ2-2	CSTEATNTGELFF
TRBV14	16	TRBJ2-1	CASSQNPGVSYNEQFF
TRBV6-5	13	TRBJ1-1	CASSWQRDTEAFF
TRBV11-2	14	TRBJ2-1	CASSLAGGWNEQFF
TRBV14	15	TRBJ2-7	CASSYLAGDVYEQYF
TRBV12-3/TRBV12-4	12	TRBJ1-5	CASSPDEGPQHF
TRBV6-2/TRBV6-3	14	TRBJ2-7	CASSPLLDSYEQYF
TRBV4-2	14	TRBJ2-1	CASSQGNGYNEQFF
TRBV29-1	14	TRBJ1-1	CSVEREGARTEAFF
TRBV29-1	14	TRBJ2-7	CSVEFTRGDYEQYF
TRBV10-3	14	TRBJ1-5	CAISEVSSNQPQHF
TRBV3-1	18	TRBJ2-6	CASSLDDRGLAGANVLTF
TRBV6-5	18	TRBJ1-4	CASSPFIPVGQGDEKLFF
TRBV10-3	16	TRBJ2-7	CAISESLGGHSYEQYF
TRBV7-9	15	TRBJ2-1	CASGPGAPGDNEQFF
TRBV7-6	12	TRBJ1-2	CASSGQVDGYTF
TRBV5-1	15	TRBJ2-3	CASSPGTGEGDTQYF
TRBV29-1	17	TRBJ2-1	CSVDWGFGTSEYNEQFF
TRBV6-6	15	TRBJ2-7	CASSYLASGGYEQYF
TRBV7-9	13	TRBJ1-3	CASSSGPGNTIYF
TRBV29-1	16	TRBJ2-1	CSVDIPSVSSYNEQFF
TRBV29-1	17	TRBJ2-1	CSVVGKVTSGSYNEQFF
TRBV27	15	TRBJ2-7	CASTRPGTGGDEQYF
TRBV29-1	19	TRBJ2-6	CSVEVLPGQGHSGANVLTF
TRBV11-2	14	TRBJ2-7	CASSLEAGPYEQYF
TRBV29-1	15	TRBJ2-3	CSVEGQGISTDTQYF
TRBV29-1	13	TRBJ2-7	CSVSTGGSYEQYF